The next 27 T cell receptor beta chains were all read from a single sample in a study of T cell responses to AZD1222 COVID-19 vaccine. The protocol was immunoSEQ multiplex PCR, while the TCRdb copy is restricted to in-frame clones and leaves out a portion. The sample shows roughly 70,000 clones, 82% of them seen only once. The sequences come from peripheral blood, collected on day 0 of AZD1222 vaccination. The receptors originated from an adult in good health.

This chain links TRBV5-1 with TRBJ1-1; 7 bases align to TRBD1. Germline assignment: CDR1 SGHRS and CDR2 YFSETQ. V gave up 4 bases and J gave up 3 bases; unmatched junction bases: 6. The CDR3 runs to 14 residues. In nucleotides, the CDR3 is TGCGCCAGCAGCGTAACAGGGGTTGACACTGAAGCTTTCTTT. Translating it yields CASSVTGVDTEAFF.

The gene calls are TRBV14 and TRBJ1-1; a possible D gene is TRBD1 (5 bases). The V and J ends lost 1 base and 4 bases respectively, with 10 bases between them. The CDR3 consists of 14 residues. Germline V lookup: CDR1 SGHDN, CDR2 FVKESK. In DNA form, the CDR3 reads TGTGCCAGCAGCCAAGTGGCAGGGATCACTGAAGCTTTCTTT. It specifies CASSQVAGITEAFF.

The rearrangement links TRBV13 to TRBJ2-1; D remains unclear. The V and J ends lost 5 bases and 9 bases respectively, with 11 bases between them. Germline loops: CDR1 PRHDT, CDR2 FYEKMQ (reference sequence). The CDR3 length is 12 residues. Here the CDR3 DNA reads TGTGCCAGCAGCCTCTACCCCAGTGAGCAGTTCTTC. It specifies CASSLYPSEQFF.

The gene calls are TRBV27 and TRBJ1-1; the D is unclear. V was trimmed by 3 bases and J by 5 bases, leaving 10 bases between them. Germline V gene sequence: CDR1 MNHEY, CDR2 SMNVEV (reference sequence). The CDR3 spans 13 residues. The DNA of the CDR3 is TGTGCCAGCAGTTTCCGGGAGCAGACTGAAGCTTTCTTT. This gives the protein CASSFREQTEAFF.

This clone is a singleton in its sample. The rearrangement links TRBV6-5 to TRBJ1-2, with D uncertain. Deletions cut 5 bases from V and 3 bases from J, with 13 bases between. The CDR3 sequence is 14 residues long. Per the germline V gene, CDR1 is MNHEY and CDR2 is SVGAGI. CDR3 DNA: TGTGCCAGCAGTCCCCTTAGAGGGTACTATGGCTACACCTTC. Protein: CASSPLRGYYGYTF.

J is TRBJ2-3 and V is TRBV30, with a possible D match to TRBD2 (6 bases). Trimming removed 3 bases from V and 0 bases from J, with 19 bases in between. This CDR3 is built from 17 residues. CDR1 GTSNPN and CDR2 SVGIG come from the germline V gene (reference sequence). The CDR3 loop reads CAWSLRTGTASTDTQYF. As DNA, the CDR3 is TGTGCCTGGAGCCTCCGAACCGGGACTGCCAGCACAGATACGCAGTATTTT.

The chain couples TRBV6-5 to TRBJ1-4; the D gene is possibly TRBD1 (6 bases). The CDR3 is 14 residues long. The V gene's germline CDR1 is MNHEY and CDR2 SVGAGI. V gave up 5 bases and J gave up 7 bases, with 14 bases separating them. In DNA form, the CDR3 reads TGTGCCAGCAGTACAGGGTCGGCGGCTGAAAAACTGTTTTTT. It is translated as CASSTGSAAEKLFF.

This clone was seen only once. The chain couples TRBV3-1 (or the pseudogene TRBV3-2) to TRBJ2-1; D is ambiguous. Trimming pared 5 bases from V and 9 bases from J, leaving 8 bases between. CDR3 length: 11 residues. Germline V CDR1 and CDR2: LGHDT, YNNKEL (reference sequence). DNA of the CDR3: TGTGCCAGCAGCGCTATGGGTGAGCAGTTCTTC. This translates into CASSAMGEQFF.

The V call is TRBV3-1 (or the pseudogene TRBV3-2), the J call TRBJ1-3; D is unclear. CDR3 length: 15 amino acids. Looked up from germline, CDR1 is LGHDT and CDR2 is YNNKEL (reference sequence). Trimming shortened V by 2 bases and J by 4 bases, and 12 bases separated the two germline ends. DNA of the CDR3: TGTGCCAGCAGCCAACCAAGGACCGGCGGAAACACCATATATTTT. Encoded protein: CASSQPRTGGNTIYF.

This clone turned up a few times. The chain carries TRBV5-4 and TRBJ1-1; no firm D call. This CDR3 is built from 15 residues. Per the germline V gene, CDR1 is SGHNT and CDR2 is YYREEE (reference sequence). Trimming removed 4 bases at V and 0 bases at J, with 13 bases between. CDR3 in amino acids: CASSPGGTMNTEAFF. In DNA form, the CDR3 reads TGTGCCAGCAGCCCGGGTGGCACCATGAACACTGAAGCTTTCTTT.

This chain connects TRBV5-4 to TRBJ2-7, with 8 bases lining up with TRBD2. V was pared by 2 bases and J by 6 bases, with 19 bases of the junction left unmatched. The CDR3 has 18 residues. Germline V gene sequence: CDR1 SGHNT, CDR2 YYREEE (reference sequence). The CDR3 DNA follows: TGTGCCAGCAGCTTCTTAGCGGGGTTCGCCGGGGTCAGTCCCGAGCAGTACTTC. Its protein is CASSFLAGFAGVSPEQYF.

The J gene is TRBJ1-5, the V gene TRBV4-1; TRBD1 might be the D (6 bases). CDR3 length equals 16 residues. Trimming cost V 9 bases and J 3 bases, with 21 bases left between them. CDR1 is MGHRA, CDR2 YSYEKL, per germline. CDR3 bases: TGCGCCAGTAAGAAAGGGGGTGTGAGCTCCAATCAGCCCCAGCATTTT. It translates to CASKKGGVSSNQPQHF.

The chain is built from TRBV5-5 and TRBJ1-3, with 7 bases fitting TRBD1. The V segment lost 4 bases and the J segment 1 base; nucleotides outside the gene matches: 2. The length of the CDR3 is 14 residues. Germline values: CDR1 SGHKS, CDR2 YYEKEE (reference sequence). DNA of the CDR3: TGTGCCAGCAGCAGGGACAGTTCTGGAAACACCATATATTTT. Residues: CASSRDSSGNTIYF.

The chain combines TRBV5-1 with TRBJ1-4, with 7 bases identical to TRBD1. Germline V gene data show CDR1 as SGHRS and CDR2 as YFSETQ. The CDR3 loop spans 16 amino acids. After removal of 2 bases from V and 5 bases from J, the junction contained 9 bases not matched to a gene. CDR3 sequence: CASSFDRERANEKLFF. The CDR3 DNA sequence: TGCGCCAGCAGCTTTGACAGGGAGAGGGCGAATGAAAAACTGTTTTTT.

V usage is TRBV5-7 and J usage is TRBJ1-1; the D gene is possibly TRBD1 (5 bases). TRBV5-7 is noted as an ORF with a role that remains uncertain. Trimming removed 0 bases from V and 3 bases from J, with 12 bases in between. This CDR3 region has 15 residues. As DNA, the CDR3 is TGTGCCAGCAGCTTGGTTCTCAGGGTACACACTGAAGCTTTCTTT. Translation: CASSLVLRVHTEAFF.

This rearrangement joins TRBV7-3 to TRBJ1-1; a weak D match, TRBD1 (6 bases). Per the germline V gene, CDR1 is SGHTA and CDR2 is FQGTGA. This CDR3 contains 17 residues. Trimming pared 2 bases from V and 2 bases from J, leaving 18 bases between. CDR3 sequence: CASSLWGQGKANTEAFF. CDR3 nucleotides: TGTGCCAGCAGCTTATGGGGGCAGGGTAAGGCCAACACTGAAGCTTTCTTT.

J is TRBJ2-7 and V is TRBV10-3, with D tentatively TRBD1 (6 bases). The CDR3 extends over 15 amino acids. Germline V gene sequence: CDR1 ENHRY, CDR2 SYGVKD. Trimming removed 4 bases at V and 7 bases at J, with 20 bases between. CDR3 sequence reads: CAISVGTSALSEQYF. CDR3 nucleotide sequence: TGTGCCATCAGTGTCGGGACATCGGCTTTGAGTGAGCAGTACTTC.

This clone showed up just once. The chain uses TRBV6-2 or TRBV6-3 and TRBJ2-1; 10 positions match TRBD2. Germline V gene sequence: CDR1 MNHEY, CDR2 SVGEGT. V lost 0 bases, J lost 15 bases, and 11 bases stayed unmatched. CDR3 length: 15 residues. CDR3 loop: CASSYSSGGALIGFF. The CDR3 DNA reads as TGTGCCAGCAGTTACTCAAGCGGGGGGGCACTGATTGGGTTCTTC.

The rearrangement links TRBV5-4 to TRBJ2-7; D perhaps matches TRBD1 (6 bases). V lost 2 bases, J lost 2 bases, and 11 bases lay in between. Germline assignment: CDR1 SGHNT and CDR2 YYREEE (reference sequence). The CDR3 consists of 14 residues. CDR3 amino acids: CASSLQGFAYEQYF. CDR3 nucleotide sequence: TGTGCCAGCAGCTTACAGGGATTCGCCTACGAGCAGTACTTC.

Turning to this clone: One end of the junction is discordant with germline, which a read error may explain. The CDR3 sequence is CASSVAAGQGYAYEQYF. CDR3 DNA sequence: TGTGCCAGCAGCGTAGCTGCTGGACAGGGGTACGCCTACGAGCAGTACTTC. The rearrangement links TRBV7-6 to TRBJ2-7, with TRBD1 matching over 9 bases. There are 17 residues in the CDR3. The germline gives CDR1 SGHVS, CDR2 FNYEAQ.

This clone showed up just once. The CDR3 bases are TGCGCCAGCAGCTCTGGGGACAGGGGCGGTTCACCCCTCCACTTT. Its translation: CASSSGDRGGSPLHF. This sequence joins TRBV5-1 and TRBJ1-6; TRBD1 aligns across 10 bases. This CDR3 comprises 15 residues. V lost 3 bases and J lost 9; bases outside the gene matches: 6. Germline values: CDR1 SGHRS, CDR2 YFSETQ.

The chain couples TRBV6-5 to TRBJ2-1; 8 positions agree with TRBD2. With 6 bases clipped from V and 7 bases from J, the junction kept 8 bases outside the gene matches. This CDR3 spans 14 amino acids. CDR1 and CDR2 (germline): MNHEY, SVGAGI. The CDR3 region is CASSRGLGVNEQFF. The CDR3 bases are TGTGCCAGCAGCCGGGGACTAGGGGTGAATGAGCAGTTCTTC.

J is TRBJ1-2 and V is TRBV5-8; 7 bases are a match to TRBD1. The trim removed 0 bases at V and 4 bases at J, leaving 9 bases unmatched. The germline V gene encodes CDR1 SGHTS and CDR2 YDEGEE. The CDR3 is 16 residues long. The CDR3 sequence is CASSLGPGTVGYGYTF. The CDR3 DNA is TGTGCCAGCAGCTTGGGCCCTGGGACAGTCGGCTATGGCTACACCTTC. Looking up the rest from reference TRBV5-8 and TRBJ1-2 gives the full variable domain: EAGVTQSPTHLIKTRGQQATLRCSPISGHTSVYWYQQALGLGLQFLLWYDEGEERNRGNFPPRFSGRQFPNYSSELNVNALELEDSALYLCASSLGPGTVGYGYTFGSGTRLTVV.

This sequence joins TRBV6-5 and TRBJ2-7; TRBD2 agrees at 13 bases. The CDR3 covers 16 residues. Germline V CDR1 and CDR2: MNHEY, SVGAGI. V was clipped by 4 bases and J by 2 bases; unmatched bases: 5. CDR3 sequence reads: CASSSGTSGAPYEQYF. DNA of the CDR3: TGTGCCAGCAGTTCCGGGACTAGCGGGGCCCCCTACGAGCAGTACTTC.

This clone came up once. The chain joins TRBV28 to TRBJ1-6; no reliable D call. This CDR3 spans 13 amino acids. Germline V lookup: CDR1 MDHEN, CDR2 SYDVKM. Between the trimmed V and J ends, which lost 4 bases and 7 bases, there was a span of 8 bases. In DNA, the CDR3 is TGTGCCAGCAGTTCCGATTGGAATTCACCCCTCCACTTT. Translating gives CASSSDWNSPLHF. Complete variable domain (other parts from reference TRBV28 and TRBJ1-6): DVKVTQSSRYLVKRTGEKVFLECVQDMDHENMFWYRQDPGLGLRLIYFSYDVKMKEKGDIPEGYSVSREKKERFSLILESASTNQTSMYLCASSSDWNSPLHFGNGTRLTVT.

V gene TRBV19 combines with J gene TRBJ2-7, with D perhaps TRBD1 (6 bases). Looked up from germline, CDR1 is LNHDA and CDR2 is SQIVND (reference sequence). V was shortened by 5 bases and J by 2 bases, with 16 bases between the two germline ends. The CDR3 spans 15 residues. The CDR3 coding sequence is TGTGCCAGTAGTGCCGCAACAGGGTACGCCTACGAGCAGTACTTC. It encodes CASSAATGYAYEQYF. Using reference TRBV19 and TRBJ2-7 for the parts outside the CDR3, the full variable domain is DGGITQSPKYLFRKEGQNVTLSCEQNLNHDAMYWYRQDPGQGLRLIYYSQIVNDFQKGDIAEGYSVSREKKESFPLTVTSAQKNPTAFYLCASSAATGYAYEQYFGPGTRLTVT.

The V call is TRBV27, the J call TRBJ2-7; weak D call: TRBD1 (6 bases). The CDR3 is 14 amino acids. Germline assignment: CDR1 MNHEY and CDR2 SMNVEV (reference sequence). The ends were cut back, 2 bases at V and 5 bases at J, with 13 bases in the middle. The CDR3 DNA reads TGTGCCAGCAGTTTAAACCGACAGGTTAACGAGCAGTACTTC. Translating gives CASSLNRQVNEQYF.